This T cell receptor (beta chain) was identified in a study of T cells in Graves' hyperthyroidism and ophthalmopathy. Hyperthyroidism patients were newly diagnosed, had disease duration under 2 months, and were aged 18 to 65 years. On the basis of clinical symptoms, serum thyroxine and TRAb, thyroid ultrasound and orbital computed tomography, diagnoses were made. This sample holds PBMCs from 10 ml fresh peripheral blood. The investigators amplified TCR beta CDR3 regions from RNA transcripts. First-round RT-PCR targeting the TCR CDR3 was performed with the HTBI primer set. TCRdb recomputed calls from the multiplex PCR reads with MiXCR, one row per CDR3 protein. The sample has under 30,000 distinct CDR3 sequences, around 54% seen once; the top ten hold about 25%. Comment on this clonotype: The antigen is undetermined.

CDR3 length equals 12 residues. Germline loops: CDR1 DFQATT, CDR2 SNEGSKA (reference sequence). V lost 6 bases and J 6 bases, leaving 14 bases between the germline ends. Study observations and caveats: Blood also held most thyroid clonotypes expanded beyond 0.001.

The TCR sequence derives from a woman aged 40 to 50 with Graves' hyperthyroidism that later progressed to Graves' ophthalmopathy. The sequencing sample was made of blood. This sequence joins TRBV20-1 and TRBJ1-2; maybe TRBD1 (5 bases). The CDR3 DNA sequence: TGCAGTGCGCGGAGTGGGGGGAATGGCTACACCTTC. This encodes CSARSGGNGYTF.